This TCR beta chain was found in a study of OX40 agonist ivuxolimab in advanced cancers. General study results and limits: Clonal expansion by week 6 occurred in CD4+ and CD8+ blood T cells (at 0.1 to 3.0 mg/kg). Nonresponders included some who also had low normalized T-cell clonal expansion.

Assay: immunoSEQ multiplex PCR; the TCRdb copy retains only in-frame clones and omits some. The sample lists about 95,000 clones; around nine tenths were seen once. The germline V gene encodes CDR1 SGDLS and CDR2 YYNGEE. Trimming took off 2 bases at V and 4 bases at J, with 9 bases between the two ends. CDR3 length equals 13 residues. Details on this clone: The antigen is unknown.

Here the sequenced sample was CD4+ or CD8+ T cells sorted from blood, taken in a trial of the OX40 agonist ivuxolimab. The TCR originated in an adult with an advanced solid tumor such as melanoma, head and neck, liver or kidney cancer. The rearrangement links TRBV9 to TRBJ2-5; no clear D gene. In nucleotides, the CDR3 is TGTGCCAGCAGCGTGAGATTGGGAGAGACCCAGTACTTC. Encoded protein: CASSVRLGETQYF.